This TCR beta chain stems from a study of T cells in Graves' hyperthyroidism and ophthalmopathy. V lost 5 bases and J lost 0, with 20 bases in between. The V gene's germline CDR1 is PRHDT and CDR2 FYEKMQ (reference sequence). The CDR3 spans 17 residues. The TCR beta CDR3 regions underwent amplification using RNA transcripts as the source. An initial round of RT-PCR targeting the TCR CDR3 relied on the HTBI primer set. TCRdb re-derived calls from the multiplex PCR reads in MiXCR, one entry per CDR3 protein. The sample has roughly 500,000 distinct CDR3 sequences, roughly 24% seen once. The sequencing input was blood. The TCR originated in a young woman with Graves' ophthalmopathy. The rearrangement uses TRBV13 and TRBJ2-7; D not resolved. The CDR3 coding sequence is TGTGCCAGCAGCCCAGGACCGGAAAGAAGGTCCTCCTACGAGCAGTACTTC. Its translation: CASSPGPERRSSYEQYF.